The present TCR beta chain was sequenced within a study of blood T cell repertoires in COVID-19. The overall study: Samples came from the United States, Italy and Spain, spanning acute and convalescent COVID-19. Sources were T cells, B-cell-depleted T cells, or PBMCs; the material itself was cDNA or gDNA.

The authors' processing: How many nucleated cells were present was estimated from reference gene primer amplification. Generated by immunoSEQ multiplex PCR, the TCRdb table keeps only in-frame clones and is missing some. D and trimming come from the DNA, and the V and J calls and clone size come from that table. The table lists roughly 150,000 clones, more than 75% of them singletons. Seattle patient enrollment occurred during active infection, with longitudinal follow-up thereafter. Germline V gives CDR1 MGHDK, CDR2 SYGVNS. CDR3 size: 15 residues. J lost 4 bases, V lost 4 bases, and 8 bases had no gene match.

The V call is TRBV25-1, the J call TRBJ2-3, with 7 bases identical to TRBD2. Sequencing used peripheral blood. This receptor was identified in a woman aged 55-75 years with COVID-19, enrolled during active disease. This chain's CDR3 is CASSGTSVVADTQYF. DNA of the CDR3: TGTGCCAGCAGTGGAACTAGCGTCGTGGCAGATACGCAGTATTTT.